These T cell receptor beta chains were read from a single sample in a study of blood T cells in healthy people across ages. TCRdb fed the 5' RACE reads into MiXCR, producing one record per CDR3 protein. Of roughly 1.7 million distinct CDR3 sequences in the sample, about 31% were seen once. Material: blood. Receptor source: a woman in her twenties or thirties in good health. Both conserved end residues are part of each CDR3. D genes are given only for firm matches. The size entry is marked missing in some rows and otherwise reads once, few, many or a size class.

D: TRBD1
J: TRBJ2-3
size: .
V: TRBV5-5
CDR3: CASSNLGTGTDTQYF
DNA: TGTGCCAGCAGCAATCTTGGGACAGGCACAGATACGCAGTATTTT

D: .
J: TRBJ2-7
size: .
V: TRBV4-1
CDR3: CASSQDTISYEQYF
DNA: TGCGCCAGCAGCCAAGATACGATTTCCTACGAGCAGTACTTC

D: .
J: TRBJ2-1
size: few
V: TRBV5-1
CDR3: CASSLPAGTAYNEQFF
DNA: TGCGCCAGCAGCTTGCCAGCCGGGACGGCCTACAATGAGCAGTTCTTC

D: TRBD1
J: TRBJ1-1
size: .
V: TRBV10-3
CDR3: CAISEIDRGIPQAFF
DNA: TGTGCCATCAGTGAGATCGACAGGGGGATCCCTCAAGCTTTCTTT

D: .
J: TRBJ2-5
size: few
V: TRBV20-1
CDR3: CSAFNREKRETQYF
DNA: TGCAGTGCTTTTAACAGGGAGAAGAGAGAGACCCAGTACTTC

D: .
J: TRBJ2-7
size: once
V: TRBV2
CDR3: CAGSQPGTLSYEQYF
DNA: TGTGCCGGCAGTCAACCGGGGACGCTCTCCTACGAGCAGTACTTC

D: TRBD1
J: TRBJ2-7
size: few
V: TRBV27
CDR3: CASSRTRTGGSYEQYF
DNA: TGTGCCAGCAGTCGAACTAGGACAGGGGGCTCCTACGAGCAGTACTTC

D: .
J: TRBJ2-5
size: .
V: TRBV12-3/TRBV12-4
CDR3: CASSFLAGPRETQYF
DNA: .

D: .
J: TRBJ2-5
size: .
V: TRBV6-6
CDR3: CASSYSGWTQETQYF
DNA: TGTGCCAGCAGTTACTCCGGGTGGACCCAAGAGACCCAGTACTTC

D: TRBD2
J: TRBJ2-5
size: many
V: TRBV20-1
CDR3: CSASGGAETQYF
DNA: TGCAGCGCTAGCGGGGGGGCCGAGACCCAGTACTTC

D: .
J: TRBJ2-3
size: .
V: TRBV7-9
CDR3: CASSLVEIDTQYF
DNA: TGTGCCAGCAGCTTAGTAGAGATAGATACGCAGTATTTT

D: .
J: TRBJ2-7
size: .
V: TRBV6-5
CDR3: CASSYMGKQYF
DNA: TGTGCCAGCAGTTACATGGGAAAGCAGTACTTC

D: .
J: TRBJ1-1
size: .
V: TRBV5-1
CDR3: CASSETLPNTEAFF
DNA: TGCGCCAGCAGCGAGACCCTCCCGAACACTGAAGCTTTCTTT

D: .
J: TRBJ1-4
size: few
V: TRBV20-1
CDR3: CSARSGQNEKLFF
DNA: TGCAGTGCTAGGTCAGGACAAAATGAAAAACTGTTTTTT

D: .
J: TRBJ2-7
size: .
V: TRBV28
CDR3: CASSLGRGRIYEQYF
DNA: TGTGCCAGCAGTTTAGGGAGGGGGCGTATATACGAGCAGTACTTC

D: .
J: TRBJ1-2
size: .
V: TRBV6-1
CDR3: CASRPPDRSYGYTF
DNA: TGTGCCAGCAGACCTCCTGACAGGTCCTATGGCTACACCTTC

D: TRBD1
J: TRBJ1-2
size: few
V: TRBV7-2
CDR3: CASSPGTDVYGYTF
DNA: TGTGCCAGCAGCCCCGGGACAGATGTTTATGGCTACACCTTC

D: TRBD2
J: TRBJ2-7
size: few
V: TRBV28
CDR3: CASGTSGRGGSYEQYF
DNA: TGTGCCAGCGGTACTAGCGGGAGGGGAGGGTCCTACGAGCAGTACTTC

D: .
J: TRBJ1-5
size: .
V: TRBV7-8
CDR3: CASSLAPKWGNQPQHF
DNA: TGCGCCAGCAGCTTAGCGCCCAAGTGGGGCAATCAGCCCCAGCATTTT

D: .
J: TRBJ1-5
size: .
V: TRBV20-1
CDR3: CSASDTRPNQPQHF
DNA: TGCAGTGCTAGTGATACAAGGCCAAATCAGCCCCAGCATTTT

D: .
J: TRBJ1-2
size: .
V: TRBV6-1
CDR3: CASSEVATGNYGYTF
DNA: TGTGCCAGCAGTGAAGTCGCTACAGGGAACTATGGCTACACCTTC

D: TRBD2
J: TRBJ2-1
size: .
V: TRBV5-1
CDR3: CASSSSQGLAGGEQFF
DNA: TGCGCCAGCAGCTCCTCCCAGGGACTAGCGGGGGGGGAGCAGTTCTTC

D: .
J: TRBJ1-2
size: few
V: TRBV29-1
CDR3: CSVVGVKANYGYTF
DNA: TGCAGCGTTGTAGGGGTGAAAGCTAACTATGGCTACACCTTC

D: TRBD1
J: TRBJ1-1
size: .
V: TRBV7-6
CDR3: CASSPIGQEALNTEAFF
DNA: TGTGCCAGCAGCCCAATAGGACAGGAGGCCTTGAACACTGAAGCTTTCTTT

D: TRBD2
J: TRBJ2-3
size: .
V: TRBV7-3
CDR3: CTSSSIAGTDTQYF
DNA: TGTACCAGCAGCTCTATAGCGGGAACCGATACGCAGTATTTT

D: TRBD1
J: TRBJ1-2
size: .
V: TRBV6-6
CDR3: CASSYSNSGGYGYTF
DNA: TGTGCCAGCAGTTACTCGAACTCAGGGGGTTATGGCTACACCTTC

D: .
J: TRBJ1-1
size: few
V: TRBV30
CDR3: CAWTLSGPGTEAFF
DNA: TGTGCCTGGACCCTCTCGGGGCCGGGGACTGAAGCTTTCTTT

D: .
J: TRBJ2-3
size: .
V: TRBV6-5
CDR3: CASSYAPVSTDTQYF
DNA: TGTGCCAGCAGTTATGCTCCCGTTAGCACAGATACGCAGTATTTT

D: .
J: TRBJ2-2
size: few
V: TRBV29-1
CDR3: CSVDLQPNTGELFF
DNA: TGCAGCGTTGACCTGCAGCCGAACACCGGGGAGCTGTTTTTT

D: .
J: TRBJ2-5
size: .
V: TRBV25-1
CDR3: CASSGRTGSQETQYF
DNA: TGTGCCAGCAGTGGGAGAACAGGGAGCCAAGAGACCCAGTACTTC

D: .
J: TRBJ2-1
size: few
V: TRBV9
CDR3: CASSVVPDRDKRAWEQFF
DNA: TGTGCCAGCAGCGTAGTCCCGGATAGGGACAAGAGGGCCTGGGAGCAGTTCTTC

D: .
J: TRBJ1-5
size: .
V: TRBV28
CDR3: CASSLLKFYPGQPQHF
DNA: TGTGCCAGCAGTTTATTGAAGTTCTACCCGGGACAGCCCCAGCATTTT

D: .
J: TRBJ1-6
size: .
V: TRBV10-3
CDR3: CAISEFEGGNSPLHF
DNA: TGTGCCATCAGTGAGTTTGAGGGGGGTAATTCACCCCTCCACTTT

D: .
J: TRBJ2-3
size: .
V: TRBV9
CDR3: CASSPRTNQVTDTQYF
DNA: TGTGCCAGCAGCCCACGGACCAACCAAGTCACAGATACGCAGTATTTT

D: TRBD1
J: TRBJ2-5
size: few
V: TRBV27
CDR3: CASSVTGGWGQETQYF
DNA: TGTGCCAGCAGTGTGACAGGGGGCTGGGGGCAAGAGACCCAGTACTTC

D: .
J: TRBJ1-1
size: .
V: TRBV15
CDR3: CATSRDPGTTEAFF
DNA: TGTGCCACCAGCAGAGATCCGGGGACCACTGAAGCTTTCTTT

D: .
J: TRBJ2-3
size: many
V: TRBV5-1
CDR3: CASRMVSAGTDTQYF
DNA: TGCGCCAGCAGGATGGTCTCGGCAGGGACAGATACGCAGTATTTT

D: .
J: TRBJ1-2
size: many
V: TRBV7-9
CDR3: CASSLELYGYTF
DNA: TGTGCCAGCAGCTTAGAACTCTATGGCTACACCTTC

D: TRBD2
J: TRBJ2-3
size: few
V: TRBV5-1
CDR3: CASSLTVLAGYTDTQYF
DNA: TGCGCCAGCAGCCTAACTGTACTAGCGGGATACACAGATACGCAGTATTTT

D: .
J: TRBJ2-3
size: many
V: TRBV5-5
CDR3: CASSPLFAGSTDTQYF
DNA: TGTGCCAGCAGCCCCCTGTTTGCAGGATCCACAGATACGCAGTATTTT

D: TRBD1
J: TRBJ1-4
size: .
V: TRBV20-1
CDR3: CSYTGGSNNEKLFF
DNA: TGCAGCTATACAGGGGGCAGCAATAATGAAAAACTGTTTTTT

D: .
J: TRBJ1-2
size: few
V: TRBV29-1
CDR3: CSLNSPGTSETFHYGYTF
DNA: TGCAGCCTTAATTCTCCGGGAACCTCTGAAACCTTCCACTATGGCTACACCTTC

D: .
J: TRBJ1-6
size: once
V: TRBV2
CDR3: CATHRWMGNSPLHF
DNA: TGTGCCACCCATAGGTGGATGGGGAATTCACCCCTCCACTTT

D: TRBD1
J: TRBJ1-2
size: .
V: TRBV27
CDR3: CASGSGGGRLYGYTF
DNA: TGTGCCAGCGGAAGCGGAGGGGGCAGACTTTATGGCTACACCTTC

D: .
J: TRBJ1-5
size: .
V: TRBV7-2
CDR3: CASSSGFNQPQHF
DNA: TGTGCCAGCAGCTCCGGTTTCAATCAGCCCCAGCATTTT

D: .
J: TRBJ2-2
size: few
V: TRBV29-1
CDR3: CSVVGQENTGELFF
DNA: TGCAGCGTTGTGGGGCAGGAGAACACCGGGGAGCTGTTTTTT

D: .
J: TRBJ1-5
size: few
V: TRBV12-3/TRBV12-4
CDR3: CASSSQRGQPQHF
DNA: TGTGCCAGCAGTTCCCAGCGGGGCCAGCCCCAGCATTTT

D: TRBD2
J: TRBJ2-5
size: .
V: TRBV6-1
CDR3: CASSDGLAGGRRETQYF
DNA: TGTGCCAGCAGTGACGGACTAGCGGGGGGCAGGCGGGAGACCCAGTACTTC

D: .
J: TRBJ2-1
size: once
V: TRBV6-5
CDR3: CASSYHQSYNEQFF
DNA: TGTGCCAGCAGTTACCACCAATCCTACAATGAGCAGTTCTTC

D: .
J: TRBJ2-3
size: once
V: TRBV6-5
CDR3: CASRTSVTDTQYF
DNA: TGTGCCAGCAGGACTAGTGTCACAGATACGCAGTATTTT

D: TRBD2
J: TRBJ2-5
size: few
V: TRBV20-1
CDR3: CSARGTSGWETQYF
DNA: TGCAGTGCTAGAGGGACTAGCGGCTGGGAGACCCAGTACTTC

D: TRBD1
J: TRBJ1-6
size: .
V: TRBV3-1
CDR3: CASSQLDRVRSPLHF
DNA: TGTGCCAGCAGCCAGCTAGACAGGGTCCGATCACCCCTCCACTTT

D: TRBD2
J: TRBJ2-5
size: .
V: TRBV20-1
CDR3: CSAVERGKEAQYF
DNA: TGCAGTGCTGTCGAGCGGGGTAAAGAGGCCCAGTACTTC

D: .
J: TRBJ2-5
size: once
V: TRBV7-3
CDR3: CASSAVGGTQYF
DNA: TGTGCCAGCAGCGCCGTTGGGGGGACCCAGTACTTC

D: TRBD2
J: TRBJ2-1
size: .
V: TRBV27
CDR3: CASSLGRVYREQFF
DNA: TGTGCCAGCTCCCTGGGGAGGGTTTACAGAGAGCAGTTCTTC

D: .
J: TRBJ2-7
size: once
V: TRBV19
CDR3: CASSMRATAGYEQYF
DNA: TGTGCCAGTAGTATGAGGGCGACAGCCGGCTACGAGCAGTACTTC

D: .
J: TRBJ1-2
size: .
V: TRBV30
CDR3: CAWSVRAGDGYTF
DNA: TGTGCCTGGAGTGTACGGGCAGGGGATGGCTACACCTTC

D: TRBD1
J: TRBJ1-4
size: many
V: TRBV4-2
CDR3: CASSPGQAGGEKLFF
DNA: TGTGCCAGCAGCCCAGGACAGGCCGGCGGTGAAAAACTGTTTTTT